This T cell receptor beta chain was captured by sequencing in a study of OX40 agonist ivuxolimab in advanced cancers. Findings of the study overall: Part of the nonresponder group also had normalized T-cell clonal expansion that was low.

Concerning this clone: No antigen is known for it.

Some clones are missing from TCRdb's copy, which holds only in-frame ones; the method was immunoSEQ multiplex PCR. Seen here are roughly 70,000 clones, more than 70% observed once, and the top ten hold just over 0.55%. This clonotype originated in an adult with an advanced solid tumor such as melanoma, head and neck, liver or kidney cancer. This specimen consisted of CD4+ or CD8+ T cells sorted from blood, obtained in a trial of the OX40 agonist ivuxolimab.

The CDR3 loop reads CATSRDKTAAYEQYF. The CDR3 DNA follows: TGTGCCACCAGCAGAGATAAAACGGCTGCTTACGAGCAGTACTTC. The chain has TRBV15 and TRBJ2-7; D gene unclear. Germline V gene lookup returns CDR1 LNHNV and CDR2 YYDKDF (reference sequence). Trimming left V 0 bases short and J 4 bases short, with 13 bases between. The CDR3 runs 15 residues.